This TCR beta chain was captured in a study of CXCR3-negative and CXCR3-positive naive CD8 T cells. Study-wide findings and caveats: Higher TRB CDR3 hydrophobicity marked CXCR3-positive naive cells relative to CXCR3-negative naive cells.

Germline V gene lookup returns CDR1 SQVTM and CDR2 ANQGSEA. The CDR3 is 12 amino acids. 5' RACE with UMI labels generated the TRB cDNA libraries. TCRdb reprocessed the 5' RACE reads and keeps a single row for each CDR3 protein, giving no DNA. Here the sample table reports under 90,000 distinct CDR3 sequences. In regard to this clonotype: The antigen is not known.

The receptor was isolated from a human donor in good health. Some clones in this sample may be carry-over from other donors' samples. The rearrangement joins TRBV29-1 to TRBJ2-1; TCRdb picks TRBD1, but there is no DNA to check that call. Sequencing was carried out using naive CXCR3+ CD8+ T cells from blood. As to subset: CD45RO-CCR7+CD27+CD95- naive CD8+ T cells expressing CXCR3 (TNR3+). The CDR3 loop is CSIGGIYNEQFF.